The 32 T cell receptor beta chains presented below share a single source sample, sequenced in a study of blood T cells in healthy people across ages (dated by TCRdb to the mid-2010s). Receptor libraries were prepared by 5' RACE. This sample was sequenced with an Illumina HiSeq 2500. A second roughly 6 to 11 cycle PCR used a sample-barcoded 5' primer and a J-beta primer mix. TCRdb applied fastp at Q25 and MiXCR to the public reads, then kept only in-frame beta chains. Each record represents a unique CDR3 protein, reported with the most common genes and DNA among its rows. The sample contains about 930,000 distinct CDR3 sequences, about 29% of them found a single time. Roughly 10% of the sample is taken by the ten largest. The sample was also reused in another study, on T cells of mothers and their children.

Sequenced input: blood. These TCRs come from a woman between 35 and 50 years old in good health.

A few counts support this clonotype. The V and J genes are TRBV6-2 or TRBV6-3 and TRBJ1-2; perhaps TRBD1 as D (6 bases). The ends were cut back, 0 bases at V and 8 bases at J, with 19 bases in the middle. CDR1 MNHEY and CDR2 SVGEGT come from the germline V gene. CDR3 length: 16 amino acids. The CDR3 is CASSYSTGQARGGYTF. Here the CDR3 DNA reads TGTGCCAGCAGTTACTCGACAGGCCAGGCCCGCGGGGGCTACACCTTC.

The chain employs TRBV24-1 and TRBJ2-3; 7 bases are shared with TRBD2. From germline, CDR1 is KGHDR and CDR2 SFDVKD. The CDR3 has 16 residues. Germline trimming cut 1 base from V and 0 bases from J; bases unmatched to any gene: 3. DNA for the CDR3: TGTGCCACCAGTGATTTCGGCGGGGGTAGCACAGATACGCAGTATTTT. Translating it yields CATSDFGGGSTDTQYF.

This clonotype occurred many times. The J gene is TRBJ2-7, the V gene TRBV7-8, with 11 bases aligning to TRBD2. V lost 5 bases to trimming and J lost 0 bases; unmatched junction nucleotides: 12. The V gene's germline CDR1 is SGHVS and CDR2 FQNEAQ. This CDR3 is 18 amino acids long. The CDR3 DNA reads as TGTGCCAGCAGCCAATCCGGGACTAGCGGATTGAGCTCCTACGAGCAGTACTTC. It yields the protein CASSQSGTSGLSSYEQYF.

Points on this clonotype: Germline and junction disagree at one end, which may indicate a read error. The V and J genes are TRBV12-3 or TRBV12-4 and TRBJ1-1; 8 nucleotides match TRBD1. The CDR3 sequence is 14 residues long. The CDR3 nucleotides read TGTGTCAGCAGTCTAACCAGGGGGCAGACTGAAGCTTTCTTT. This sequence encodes CVSSLTRGQTEAFF.

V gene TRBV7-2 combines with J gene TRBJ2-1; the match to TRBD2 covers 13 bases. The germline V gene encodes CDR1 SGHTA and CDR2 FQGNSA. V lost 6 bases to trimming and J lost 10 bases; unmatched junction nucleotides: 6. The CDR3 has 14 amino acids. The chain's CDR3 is CASRRLAGGREQFF. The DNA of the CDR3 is TGTGCCAGCAGGCGACTAGCGGGGGGACGGGAGCAGTTCTTC.

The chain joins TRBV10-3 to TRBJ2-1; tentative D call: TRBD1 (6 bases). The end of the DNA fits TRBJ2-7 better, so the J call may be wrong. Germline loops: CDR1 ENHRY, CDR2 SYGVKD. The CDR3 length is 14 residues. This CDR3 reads CAISPTGPYNEQYF. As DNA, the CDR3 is TGTGCCATCTCTCCCACAGGGCCATACAATGAGCAGTACTTC.

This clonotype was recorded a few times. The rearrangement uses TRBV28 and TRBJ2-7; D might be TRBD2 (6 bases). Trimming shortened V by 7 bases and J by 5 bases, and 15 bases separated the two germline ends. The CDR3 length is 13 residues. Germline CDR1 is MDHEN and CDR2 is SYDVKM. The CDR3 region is CASIGGSPHEQYF. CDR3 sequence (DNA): TGTGCCAGCATCGGGGGATCCCCCCACGAGCAGTACTTC.

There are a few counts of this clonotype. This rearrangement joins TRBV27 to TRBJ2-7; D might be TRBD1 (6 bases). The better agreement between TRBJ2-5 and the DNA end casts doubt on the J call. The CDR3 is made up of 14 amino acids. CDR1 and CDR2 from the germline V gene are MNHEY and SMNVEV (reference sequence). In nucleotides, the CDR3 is TGTGCCAGCAGTCCCCCTGGACAGAGAGAGACCCAGTACTTC. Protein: CASSPPGQRETQYF.

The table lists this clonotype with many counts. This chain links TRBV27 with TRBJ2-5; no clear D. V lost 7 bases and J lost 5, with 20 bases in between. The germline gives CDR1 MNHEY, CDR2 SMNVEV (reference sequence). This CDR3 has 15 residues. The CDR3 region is CASKEDKKSGETQYF. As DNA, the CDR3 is TGTGCCAGCAAAGAAGACAAGAAGAGTGGGGAGACCCAGTACTTC.

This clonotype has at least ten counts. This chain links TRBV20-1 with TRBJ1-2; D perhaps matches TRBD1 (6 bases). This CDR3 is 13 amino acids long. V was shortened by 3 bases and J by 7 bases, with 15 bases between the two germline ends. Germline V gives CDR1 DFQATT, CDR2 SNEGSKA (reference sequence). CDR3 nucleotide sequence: TGCAGTGCTAGCCCCCAGGCGGGGGCTGGCTACACCTTC. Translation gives CSASPQAGAGYTF.

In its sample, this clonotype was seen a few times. CDR3 protein: CASSEEQGAFGNYGYTF. DNA of the CDR3: TGTGCCAGCAGTGAGGAACAGGGCGCTTTCGGTAACTATGGCTACACCTTC. The V gene is TRBV6-1, the J gene TRBJ1-2; D may be TRBD1 (6 bases). The CDR3 extends over 17 amino acids. Trimming removed 3 bases from V and 1 base from J, with 18 bases in between. Germline V lookup: CDR1 MNHNS, CDR2 SASEGT.

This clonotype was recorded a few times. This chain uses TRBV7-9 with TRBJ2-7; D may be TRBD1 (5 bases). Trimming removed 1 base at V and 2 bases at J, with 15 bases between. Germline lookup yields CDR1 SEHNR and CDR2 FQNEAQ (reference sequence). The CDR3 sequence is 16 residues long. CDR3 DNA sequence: TGTGCCAGCAGCTTAGTGGCCTGGGGCAGTACCTACGAGCAGTACTTC. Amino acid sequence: CASSLVAWGSTYEQYF.

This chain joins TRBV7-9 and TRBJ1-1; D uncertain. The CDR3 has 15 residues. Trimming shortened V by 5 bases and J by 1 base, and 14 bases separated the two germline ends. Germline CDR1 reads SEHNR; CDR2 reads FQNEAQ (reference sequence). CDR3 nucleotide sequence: TGTGCCAGCAGCCAGCCTGTGAGACAGAACACTGAAGCTTTCTTT. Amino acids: CASSQPVRQNTEAFF.

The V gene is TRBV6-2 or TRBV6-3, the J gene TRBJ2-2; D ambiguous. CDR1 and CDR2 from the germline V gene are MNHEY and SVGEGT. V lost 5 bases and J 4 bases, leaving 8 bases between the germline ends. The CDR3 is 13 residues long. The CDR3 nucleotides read TGTGCCAGCAGTAACACAGTCACCGGGGAGCTGTTTTTT. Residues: CASSNTVTGELFF.

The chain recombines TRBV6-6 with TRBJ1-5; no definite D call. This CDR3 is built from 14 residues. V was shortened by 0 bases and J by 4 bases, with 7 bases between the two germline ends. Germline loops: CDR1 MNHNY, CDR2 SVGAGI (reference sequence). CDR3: CASSYSPSNQPQHF. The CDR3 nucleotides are TGTGCCAGCAGTTACTCGCCCAGTAATCAGCCCCAGCATTTT.

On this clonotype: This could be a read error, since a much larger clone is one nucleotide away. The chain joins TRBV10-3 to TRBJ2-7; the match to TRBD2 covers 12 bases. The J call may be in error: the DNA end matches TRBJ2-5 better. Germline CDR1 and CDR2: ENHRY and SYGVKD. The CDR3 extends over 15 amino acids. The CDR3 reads CATAPSGGGGETQYF. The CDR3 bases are TGTGCCACCGCCCCTAGCGGGGGGGGTGGGGAGACCCAGTACTTC.

The CDR3 nucleotides read TGTGCCAGCAGCTTAAAGGACTATAAATACGAGCAGTACTTC. Protein sequence: CASSLKDYKYEQYF. This chain uses TRBV7-2 with TRBJ2-7, with D tentatively TRBD2 (6 bases). The CDR3 contains 14 residues. Trimming pared 2 bases from V and 4 bases from J, leaving 12 bases between. CDR1 is SGHTA, CDR2 FQGNSA, per germline.

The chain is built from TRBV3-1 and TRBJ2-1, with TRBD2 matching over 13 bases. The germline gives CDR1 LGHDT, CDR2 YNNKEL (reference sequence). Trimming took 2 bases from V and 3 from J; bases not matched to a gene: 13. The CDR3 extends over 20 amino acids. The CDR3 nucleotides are TGTGCCAGCAGCCAAAAGGAGTTGACTAGCGGGGGGCGATTCTACAATGAGCAGTTCTTC. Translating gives CASSQKELTSGGRFYNEQFF.

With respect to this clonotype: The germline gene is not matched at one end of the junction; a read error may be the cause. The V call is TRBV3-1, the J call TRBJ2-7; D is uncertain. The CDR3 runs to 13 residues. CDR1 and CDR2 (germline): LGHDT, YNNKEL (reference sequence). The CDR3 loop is CASNQDGTGEQYF. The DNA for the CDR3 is TGTGCCAGCAACCAAGATGGAACTGGCGAGCAGTACTTC.

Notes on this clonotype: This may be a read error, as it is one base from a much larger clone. CDR3 protein: CASSFGTSSSYEQYF. The CDR3, as DNA: TGTGCCAGCAGTTTTGGGACTAGCAGCTCCTACGAGCAGTACTTC. The chain couples TRBV12-3 or TRBV12-4 to TRBJ2-7; 9 bases agree with TRBD2. The CDR3 runs to 15 residues. The V and J ends lost 3 bases and 0 bases, in that order; junction bases with no gene match: 3.

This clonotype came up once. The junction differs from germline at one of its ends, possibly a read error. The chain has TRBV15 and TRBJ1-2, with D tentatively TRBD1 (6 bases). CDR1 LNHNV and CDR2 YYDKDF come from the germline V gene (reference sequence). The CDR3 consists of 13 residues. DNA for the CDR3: TGTGCCCCCAGCAGAGGACAGAACTATGGCTACACCTTC. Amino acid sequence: CAPSRGQNYGYTF.

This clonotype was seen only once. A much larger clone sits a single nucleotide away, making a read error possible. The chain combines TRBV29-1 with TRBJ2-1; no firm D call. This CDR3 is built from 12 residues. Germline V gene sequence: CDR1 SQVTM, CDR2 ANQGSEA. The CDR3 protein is CSVSPENNKQFF. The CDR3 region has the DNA TGCAGCGTTTCCCCAGAGAACAATAAGCAGTTCTTC.

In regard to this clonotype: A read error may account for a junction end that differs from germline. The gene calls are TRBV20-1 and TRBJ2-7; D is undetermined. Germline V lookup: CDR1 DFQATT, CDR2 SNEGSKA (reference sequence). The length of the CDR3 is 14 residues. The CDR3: CSAIPTYGSYGQYF. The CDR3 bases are TGCAGTGCTATCCCCACCTACGGCTCCTACGGGCAGTACTTC.

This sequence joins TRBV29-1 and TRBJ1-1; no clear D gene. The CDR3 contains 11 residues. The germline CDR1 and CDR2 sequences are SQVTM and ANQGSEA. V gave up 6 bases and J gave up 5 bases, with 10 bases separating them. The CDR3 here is CSVLPVTEAFF. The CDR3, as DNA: TGCAGCGTCTTACCAGTTACTGAAGCTTTCTTT.

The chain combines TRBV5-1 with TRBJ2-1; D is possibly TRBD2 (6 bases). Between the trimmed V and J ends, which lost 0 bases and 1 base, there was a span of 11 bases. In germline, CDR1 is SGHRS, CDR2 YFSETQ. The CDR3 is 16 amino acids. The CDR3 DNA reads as TGCGCCAGCAGCTTGGATACGGGGAGGTCCTACAATGAGCAGTTCTTC. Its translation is CASSLDTGRSYNEQFF.

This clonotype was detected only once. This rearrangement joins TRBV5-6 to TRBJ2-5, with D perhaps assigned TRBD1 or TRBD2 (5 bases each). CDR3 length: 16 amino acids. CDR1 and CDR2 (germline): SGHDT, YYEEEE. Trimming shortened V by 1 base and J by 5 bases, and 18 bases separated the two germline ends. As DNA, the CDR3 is TGTGCCAGCAGCTTGTTTCGGTTGGGACCAGAGGAGACCCAGTACTTC. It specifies CASSLFRLGPEETQYF.

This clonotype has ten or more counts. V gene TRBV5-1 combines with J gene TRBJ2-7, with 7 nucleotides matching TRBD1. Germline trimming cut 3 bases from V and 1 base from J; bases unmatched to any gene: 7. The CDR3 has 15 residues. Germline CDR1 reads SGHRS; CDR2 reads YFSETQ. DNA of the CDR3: TGCGCCAGCAGCTCTTCAGGGGGTAGGTCCTACGAGCAGTACTTC. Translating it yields CASSSSGGRSYEQYF.

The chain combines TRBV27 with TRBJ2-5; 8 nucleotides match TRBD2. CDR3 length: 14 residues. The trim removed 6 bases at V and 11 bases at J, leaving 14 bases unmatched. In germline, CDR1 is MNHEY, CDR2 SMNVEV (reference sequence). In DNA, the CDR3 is TGTGCCAGCAGCGTACTAGCGGCAACGGATGAGCAGTACTTC. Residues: CASSVLAATDEQYF.

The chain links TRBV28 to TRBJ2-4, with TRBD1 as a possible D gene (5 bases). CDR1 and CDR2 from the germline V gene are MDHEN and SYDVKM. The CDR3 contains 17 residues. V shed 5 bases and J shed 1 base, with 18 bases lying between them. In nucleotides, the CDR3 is TGTGCCAGCAGTCTCACGGACACGGCGGTGGCCAAAAACATTCAGTACTTC. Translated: CASSLTDTAVAKNIQYF.

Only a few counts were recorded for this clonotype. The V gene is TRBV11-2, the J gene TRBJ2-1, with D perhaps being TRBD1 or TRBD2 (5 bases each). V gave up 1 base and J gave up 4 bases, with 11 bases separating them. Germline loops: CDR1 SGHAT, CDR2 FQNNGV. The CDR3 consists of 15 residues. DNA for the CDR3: TGTGCCAGCAGCTTAGCGACGGGGCCATACAATGAGCAGTTCTTC. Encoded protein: CASSLATGPYNEQFF.

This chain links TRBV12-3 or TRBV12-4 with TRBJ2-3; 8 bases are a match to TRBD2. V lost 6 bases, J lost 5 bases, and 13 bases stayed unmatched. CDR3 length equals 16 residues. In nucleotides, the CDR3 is TGTGCCAGCAGCCCTCATGTCGGGGGGGCCCAAGATACGCAGTATTTT. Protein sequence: CASSPHVGGAQDTQYF.

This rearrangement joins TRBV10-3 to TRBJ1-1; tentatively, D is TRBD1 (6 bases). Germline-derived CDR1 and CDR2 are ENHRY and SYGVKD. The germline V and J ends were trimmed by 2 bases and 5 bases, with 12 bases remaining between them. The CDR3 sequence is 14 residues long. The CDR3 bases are TGTGCCATCAGTGAGGGTAGGGGGAGGACTGAAGCTTTCTTT. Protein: CAISEGRGRTEAFF.